This T cell receptor (beta chain) is from a study of shared clonotypes between healthy human individuals. The assay ran at deep level. The table came from immunoSEQ multiplex PCR; TCRdb's copy has only in-frame clones and leaves some out. The sample lists a few million clones, around nine tenths occurring once. In regard to this clone: What it recognizes is unknown.

General study points: Memory subsets generally showed smaller estimated richness than naive subsets did.

Specimen: naive CD4+ T cells sorted from blood. Specified subset: CD45RA+ positively selected. This clonotype originated in a man between 18 and 29 years old in good health.

The CDR3 coding sequence is TGTGCCAGCAGTCCTCGGGGACAAAAGGGCAATGAGCAGTTCTTC. Its protein is CASSPRGQKGNEQFF. The rearrangement uses TRBV28 and TRBJ2-1; D might be TRBD1 (6 bases). V was trimmed by 5 bases and J by 6 bases, leaving 17 bases between them. The CDR3 spans 15 residues. CDR1 MDHEN and CDR2 SYDVKM come from the germline V gene. The entire variable domain, with the rest obtained from reference TRBV28 and TRBJ2-1, is as follows: DVKVTQSSRYLVKRTGEKVFLECVQDMDHENMFWYRQDPGLGLRLIYFSYDVKMKEKGDIPEGYSVSREKKERFSLILESASTNQTSMYLCASSPRGQKGNEQFFGPGTRLTVL.